This passage covers 19 T cell receptor beta chains from one sample sequenced in a study of beta chain features in type 1 diabetes. Antigens for these TCRs are unknown. Study findings and constraints: In every one of the four CD4+ subsets, TCRB CDR3s were moderately but significantly shorter in Type 1 diabetes patients.

Investigators reverse transcribed all isolated RNA, so they sequenced expressed TCRB transcripts. The table came from immunoSEQ multiplex PCR; TCRdb's copy has only in-frame clones and leaves some out. The data show approximately 360,000 clones, 10% to 15% seen once. The sequenced sample was naive CD4+ T cells from blood. The receptors originated from a woman in her late teens or twenties with type 1 diabetes.

This clone was observed a handful of times. This chain connects TRBV10-3 to TRBJ2-3; 10 nucleotides match TRBD2. Per germline, CDR1 ENHRY and CDR2 SYGVKD. V shed 4 bases and J 5 bases; nucleotides not matched to a gene: 9. This CDR3 is built from 16 residues. CDR3 residues: CAISGASGGAGDTQYF. The CDR3 bases are TGTGCCATCAGTGGGGCGAGCGGGGGGGCTGGAGATACGCAGTATTTT.

This clone was observed a handful of times. The CDR3 bases are TGCGCCAGCAGCCAAGAGACAAAGAGCTCACCCCTCCACTTT. This translates into CASSQETKSSPLHF. The rearrangement links TRBV4-3 to TRBJ1-6; unclear D gene. The CDR3 length is 14 residues. In germline, CDR1 is LGHNA, CDR2 YSLEER. Trimming took 0 bases from V and 10 from J, leaving 10 bases between them.

This chain links TRBV29-1 with TRBJ2-1; 12 bases agree with TRBD2. The length of the CDR3 is 14 residues. Germline lookup yields CDR1 SQVTM and CDR2 ANQGSEA. V was pared by 6 bases and J by 5 bases, with 5 bases of the junction left unmatched. CDR3 amino acids: CSVRLAGDNNEQFF. CDR3 in DNA: TGCAGCGTCAGACTAGCGGGAGATAACAATGAGCAGTTCTTC.

The genes are TRBV7-9 and TRBJ2-7, with D hard to call. Trimming stripped 7 bases from V and 1 base from J, with 11 bases between. Germline V lookup: CDR1 SEHNR, CDR2 FQNEAQ (reference sequence). CDR3 length: 13 residues. The chain's CDR3 is CASTQGVSYEQYF. The DNA of the CDR3 is TGTGCCAGCACCCAAGGAGTTTCCTACGAGCAGTACTTC.

The rearrangement joins TRBV28 to TRBJ2-1; 11 bases are shared with TRBD2. CDR3 length equals 15 residues. Per germline, CDR1 MDHEN and CDR2 SYDVKM. V dropped 7 bases and J dropped 8; count of bases not matched to a gene: 10. The DNA for the CDR3 is TGTGCCAGCAAGGCAAGTAGCGGGAGGGGTGATGAGCAGTTCTTC. This encodes CASKASSGRGDEQFF.

This clone was counted between two and nine times. This chain connects TRBV2 to TRBJ2-3, with 10 bases identical to TRBD2. The germline gives CDR1 SNHLY, CDR2 FYNNEI. The CDR3 spans 15 residues. Germline trimming cut 6 bases from V and 0 bases from J; bases unmatched to any gene: 3. CDR3 sequence reads: CASRLLAGSTDTQYF. The CDR3 bases are TGTGCCAGCAGGCTACTAGCGGGGAGCACAGATACGCAGTATTTT.

V gene TRBV10-3 combines with J gene TRBJ2-7, with 12 bases fitting TRBD2. This CDR3 is built from 13 residues. Trimming cost V 10 bases and J 3 bases; bases outside gene matches: 4. Germline CDR1 is ENHRY and CDR2 is SYGVKD. The CDR3 nucleotides read TGTGCCAACCAACTAGCGGGAGGCTACGAGCAGTACTTC. Translated: CANQLAGGYEQYF.

This clone was detected a few times. The chain recombines TRBV10-2 with TRBJ2-4, with TRBD1 as a possible D gene (7 bases). V lost 1 base, J lost 6 bases, and 13 bases lay in between. Germline V gene lookup returns CDR1 WSHSY and CDR2 SAAADI. The CDR3 extends over 15 amino acids. The CDR3 here is CASSEWRGRANIQYF. The CDR3 nucleotides are TGCGCCAGCAGTGAGTGGAGGGGGCGCGCAAACATTCAGTACTTC.

Only a few counts were recorded for this clone. The rearrangement uses TRBV12-5 and TRBJ2-7; a weak D match, TRBD2 (5 bases). The germline CDR1 and CDR2 sequences are LGHNT and FRNRAP. The CDR3 extends over 16 amino acids. V was trimmed by 5 bases and J by 7 bases, leaving 24 bases between them. The DNA of the CDR3 is TGTGCTAGTGGTCTACCAAGGGCAGTCGATACGGGGGAGCAGTACTTC. Translated, it gives CASGLPRAVDTGEQYF.

The CDR3 spells CASSLGTPQSYTF. CDR3 DNA: TGTGCCAGCAGCCTCGGGACTCCTCAGAGCTACACCTTC. The chain links TRBV7-3 to TRBJ1-2; D perhaps matches TRBD1 (5 bases). The germline V gene has CDR1 SGHTA and CDR2 FQGTGA. The CDR3 loop spans 13 amino acids. V dropped 5 bases and J dropped 9 bases, with 16 bases sitting between them.

For this clone: The same CDR3 is also encoded by other DNA sequences in this sample. The gene calls are TRBV18 and TRBJ2-5; possible D gene TRBD2, 6 bases. The CDR3 runs to 12 residues. V lost 3 bases and J 5 bases, leaving 7 bases between the germline ends. Germline loops: CDR1 KGHSH, CDR2 LQKENI. In nucleotides, the CDR3 is TGTGCCAGCTCACCCCTAGCGGAGACCCAGTACTTC. The encoded protein is CASSPLAETQYF.

V and J are TRBV28 and TRBJ2-7, with 8 bases identical to TRBD2. V was pared by 7 bases and J by 5 bases, with 13 bases of the junction left unmatched. The CDR3 has 15 amino acids. Germline loops: CDR1 MDHEN, CDR2 SYDVKM. The CDR3 loop is CASKPFAGGPDEQYF. The DNA for the CDR3 is TGTGCCAGCAAGCCCTTTGCGGGAGGCCCGGACGAGCAGTACTTC.

V and J are TRBV4-3 and TRBJ2-3; tentative D call: TRBD1 (6 bases). CDR3 length: 16 residues. Trimming left V 1 base short and J 2 bases short, with 13 bases between. CDR1 LGHNA and CDR2 YSLEER come from the germline V gene. Here the CDR3 DNA reads TGCGCCAGCAGCCAAGGGGGAAGGGGGAACACAGATACGCAGTATTTT. It codes for CASSQGGRGNTDTQYF.

A few counts support this clone. The chain combines TRBV4-1 with TRBJ2-4, with 8 nucleotides matching TRBD1. V was clipped by 1 base and J by 2 bases; unmatched bases: 4. Germline loops: CDR1 MGHRA, CDR2 YSYEKL. CDR3 size: 16 residues. Here the CDR3 DNA reads TGCGCCAGCAGCCAAGGACAGGGGCGACCCAAAAACATTCAGTACTTC. This gives the protein CASSQGQGRPKNIQYF.

In its sample, this clone was seen a few times. This chain uses TRBV6-6 with TRBJ2-1; 9 bases match TRBD1. The CDR3 has 15 amino acids. In germline, CDR1 is MNHNY, CDR2 SVGAGI (reference sequence). V was clipped by 2 bases and J by 7 bases; unmatched bases: 6. The DNA of the CDR3 is TGTGCCAGCAGTTACGGGGGGACAGGGTATAATGAGCAGTTCTTC. Translating gives CASSYGGTGYNEQFF.

The chain employs TRBV5-6 and TRBJ1-6, with TRBD1 matching 7 bases. Germline V gene lookup returns CDR1 SGHDT and CDR2 YYEEEE. The CDR3 totals 15 residues. V trimming: 0 bases; J trimming: 4 bases; junction bases outside the gene matches: 1. The CDR3 spells CASSLGDSYNSPLHF. The CDR3 bases are TGTGCCAGCAGCTTGGGGGACAGTTATAATTCACCCCTCCACTTT.

The rearrangement links TRBV29-1 to TRBJ2-7; 10 bases are shared with TRBD1. The CDR3 length is 13 residues. J lost 2 bases, V lost 4 bases, and 2 bases had no gene match. Germline-derived CDR1 and CDR2 are SQVTM and ANQGSEA. The CDR3 loop is CSVGGQGAYEQYF. CDR3 DNA sequence: TGCAGCGTTGGAGGACAGGGGGCCTACGAGCAGTACTTC.

The sample holds a few counts of this clone. The chain recombines TRBV9 with TRBJ2-1; maybe TRBD2 (6 bases). Germline V gives CDR1 SGDLS, CDR2 YYNGEE. Trimming stripped 0 bases from V and 4 bases from J, with 17 bases between. The CDR3 contains 17 residues. The CDR3: CASSVALRGTAYNEQFF. The CDR3 DNA sequence: TGTGCCAGCAGCGTAGCTCTCCGGGGGACCGCTTACAATGAGCAGTTCTTC.

The chain recombines TRBV30 with TRBJ1-5, with D perhaps TRBD1 (6 bases). CDR3 length: 14 residues. V lost 4 bases and J 5 bases, leaving 15 bases between the germline ends. Germline V gene lookup returns CDR1 GTSNPN and CDR2 SVGIG (reference sequence). CDR3 residues: CAWTQDRGYQPQHF. The CDR3 DNA reads TGTGCCTGGACCCAGGACAGAGGTTATCAGCCCCAGCATTTT.